This T cell receptor (beta chain) was profiled in a study of T cells expressing NK-cell markers. Study details: Seven sequenced donors out of eight were HCMV-seropositive, one seronegative.

CDR1 and CDR2 (germline): MGHRA, YSYEKL. CDR3 length: 17 amino acids. Production of TCR beta cDNA relied on 5'RACE template switching with UMIs. TCRdb reanalyzed the 5' RACE reads, giving one entry per CDR3 protein sequence and no DNA. The sample table sets out some 150,000 distinct CDR3 sequences. This receptor was obtained from a woman aged 45-65 years in good health. This rearrangement joins TRBV4-1 to TRBJ1-3; TCRdb's assignment of TRBD1 cannot be checked, as there is no DNA. Material: blood T cells: a sorted CD56 or NKG2C T cell subset, CD4+ or CD8+ T cells, or bulk PBMC T cells (not recorded which). CDR3 loop: CASSQGALVHSGNTIYF.